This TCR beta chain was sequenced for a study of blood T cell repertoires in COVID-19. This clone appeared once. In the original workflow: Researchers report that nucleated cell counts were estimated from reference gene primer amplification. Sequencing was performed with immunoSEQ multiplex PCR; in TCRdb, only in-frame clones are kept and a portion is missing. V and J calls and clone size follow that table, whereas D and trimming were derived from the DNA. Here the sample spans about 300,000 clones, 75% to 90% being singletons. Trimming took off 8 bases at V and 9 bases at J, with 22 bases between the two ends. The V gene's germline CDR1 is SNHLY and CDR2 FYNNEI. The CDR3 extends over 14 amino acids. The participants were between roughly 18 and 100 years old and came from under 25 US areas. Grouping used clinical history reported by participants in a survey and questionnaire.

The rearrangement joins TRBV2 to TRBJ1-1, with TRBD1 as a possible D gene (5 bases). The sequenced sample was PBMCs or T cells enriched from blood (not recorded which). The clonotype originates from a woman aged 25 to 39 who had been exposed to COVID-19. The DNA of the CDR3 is TGTGCCAGCTCGACGGGGAGGGGAATAGGTCAAGCTTTCTTT. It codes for CASSTGRGIGQAFF. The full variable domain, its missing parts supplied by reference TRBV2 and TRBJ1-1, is EPEVTQTPSHQVTQMGQEVILRCVPISNHLYFYWYRQILGQKVEFLVSFYNNEISEKSEIFDDQFSVERPDGSNFTLKIRSTKLEDSAMYFCASSTGRGIGQAFFGQGTRLTVV.